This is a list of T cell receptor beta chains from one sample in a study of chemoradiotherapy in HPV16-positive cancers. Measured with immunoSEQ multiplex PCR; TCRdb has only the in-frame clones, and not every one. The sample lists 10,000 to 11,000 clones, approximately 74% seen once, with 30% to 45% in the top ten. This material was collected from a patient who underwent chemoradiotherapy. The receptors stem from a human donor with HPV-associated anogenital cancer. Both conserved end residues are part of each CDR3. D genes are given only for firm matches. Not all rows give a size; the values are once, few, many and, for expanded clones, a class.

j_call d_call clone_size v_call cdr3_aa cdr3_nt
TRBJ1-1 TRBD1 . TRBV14 CASSQDNRGLSAAFF TGTGCCAGCAGCCAAGACAACAGGGGATTATCTGCAGCTTTCTTT
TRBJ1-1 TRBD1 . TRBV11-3 CASSSQGRANTEAFF TGTGCCAGCAGCTCACAGGGGAGGGCGAACACTGAAGCTTTCTTT
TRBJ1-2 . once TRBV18 CASSPDRKNGYTF TGTGCCAGCTCACCTGACAGGAAAAACGGCTACACCTTC
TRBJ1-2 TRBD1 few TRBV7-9 CASSPAIVTGDVNTF TGTGCCAGCAGCCCTGCGATCGTGACAGGGGACGTAAACACCTTC
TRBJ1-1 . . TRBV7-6 CASSGTSNTEAFF TGTGCCAGCAGCGGGACATCGAACACTGAAGCTTTCTTT
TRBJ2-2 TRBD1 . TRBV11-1 CASNLDWDRGPGELFF TGTGCCAGCAACTTAGATTGGGACAGGGGTCCCGGGGAGCTGTTTTTT
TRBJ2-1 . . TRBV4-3 CASSQTLDSYNEQFF TGCGCCAGCAGCCAAACCCTGGACAGCTACAATGAGCAGTTCTTC
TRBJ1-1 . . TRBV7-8 CASSLGILNTEAFF TGTGCCAGCAGCTTAGGGATTTTGAACACTGAAGCTTTCTTT
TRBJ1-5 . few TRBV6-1 CASRRGSQSNQPQHF TGTGCCAGCCGGCGGGGGAGTCAAAGCAATCAGCCCCAGCATTTT
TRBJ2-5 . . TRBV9 CASSTTTGFETQYF TGTGCCAGCAGCACCACAACAGGGTTCGAGACCCAGTACTTC
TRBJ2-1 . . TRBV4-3 CASQLLGYNEQFF TGCGCCAGCCAACTGTTGGGCTACAATGAGCAGTTCTTC
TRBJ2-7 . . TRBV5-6 CASSLSRYEQYF TGTGCCAGCAGCTTGTCGAGGTACGAGCAGTACTTC
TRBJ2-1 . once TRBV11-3 CASSLGHEQFF TGTGCCAGCAGCCTGGGGCATGAGCAGTTCTTC
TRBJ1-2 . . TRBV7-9 CASRTEGIGYTF TGTGCCAGCAGGACAGAGGGGATAGGCTACACCTTC
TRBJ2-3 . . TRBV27 CASSFFSGTDTQYF TGTGCCAGCAGTTTTTTCTCGGGCACAGATACGCAGTATTTT
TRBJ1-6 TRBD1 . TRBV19 CASSIYQGGTYNSPLHF TGTGCCAGTAGTATATATCAGGGGGGGACCTATAATTCACCCCTCCACTTT
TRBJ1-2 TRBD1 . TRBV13 CASSLGDRDLYGYTF TGTGCCAGCAGCTTAGGGGACAGGGACCTCTATGGCTACACCTTC
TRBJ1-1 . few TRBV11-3 CASSISGRGLTEAFF TGTGCCAGCAGCATCTCAGGGAGGGGACTCACTGAAGCTTTCTTT
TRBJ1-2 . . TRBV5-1 CASSWSELGGYTF TGCGCCAGCAGCTGGAGCGAACTGGGTGGCTACACCTTC
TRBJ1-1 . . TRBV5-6 CASSVDPSTEAFF TGTGCCAGCAGCGTCGACCCTTCCACTGAAGCTTTCTTT
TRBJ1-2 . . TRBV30 CAWRNPRGGYGYTF TGTGCCTGGAGGAACCCGCGGGGCGGCTATGGCTACACCTTC
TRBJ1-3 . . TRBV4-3 CASSQARNTGNTIYF TGCGCCAGCAGCCAAGCCAGGAATACTGGAAACACCATATATTTT
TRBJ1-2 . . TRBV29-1 CSVGTGANYGYTF TGCAGCGTTGGGACTGGAGCTAACTATGGCTACACCTTC
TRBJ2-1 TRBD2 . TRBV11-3 CASTRSGRYNEQFF TGTGCCAGCACGAGAAGCGGGAGATACAATGAGCAGTTCTTC
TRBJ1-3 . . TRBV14 CASSREPLLSSGNTIYF TGTGCCAGCAGCCGGGAGCCTTTGTTAAGCTCTGGAAACACCATATATTTT